These 14 T cell receptor beta chains share one sample of origin, sequenced in a study of metastatic and nonmetastatic thyroid tumors. All patients reached thyroid surgery having received no treatment beforehand. Via MiXCR, TCRdb re-called the PCR reads. The table lists about 39,000 clones, about 19% of them singletons, with roughly 15% in the top ten. Sequencing was carried out using tumor tissue. The receptors were gathered from a female donor with papillary thyroid cancer or a benign thyroid nodule (not recorded which). Some clones in this sample may be carry-over from other donors' samples.

This clone has just a few counts. The chain recombines TRBV4-3 with TRBJ1-1; 7 bases line up with TRBD1. The germline V gene has CDR1 LGHNA and CDR2 YSLEER. The junction had 13 bases not matched to a gene; V was cut back by 3 bases and J by 3 bases. This CDR3 has 17 amino acids. The CDR3 is CASSQLTGAGRYTEAFF. CDR3 nucleotide sequence: TGCGCCAGCAGCCAGTTAACAGGGGCCGGGCGGTACACTGAAGCTTTCTTT.

This clone has more than one count but fewer than ten. The chain couples TRBV10-2 to TRBJ2-1; 10 nucleotides line up with TRBD2. Germline assignment: CDR1 WSHSY and CDR2 SAAADI. CDR3 length equals 15 residues. The junction had 7 bases not matched to a gene; V was cut back by 3 bases and J by 8 bases. CDR3 DNA: TGCGCCAGCAGTGATTCTGAGCGGGGGGGTGATGAGCAGTTCTTC. As protein: CASSDSERGGDEQFF.

This clone was detected many times. This clone may be a read error of a much larger clone one base away. This sample also contains other DNA sequences that code for the same CDR3. The chain joins TRBV27 to TRBJ1-1; D perhaps matches TRBD1 (6 bases). This CDR3 region has 14 residues. The germline V gene encodes CDR1 MNHEY and CDR2 SMNVEV (reference sequence). The CDR3 sequence is CAGSGENENTEAFF. The CDR3 DNA sequence: TGTGCCGGCTCAGGGGAGAACGAGAACACCGAAGCTTTCTTT.

In DNA, the CDR3 is TGTGCCAGAGGACTAGCCTCCTACAATGAGCAGTTCTTC. Translating gives CARGLASYNEQFF. This chain uses TRBV5-4 with TRBJ2-1; TRBD2 agrees at 8 bases. There are 13 residues in the CDR3. The V segment lost 8 bases and the J segment 0 bases; nucleotides outside the gene matches: 1. Germline lookup yields CDR1 SGHNT and CDR2 YYREEE (reference sequence).

Ten or more counts support this clone. This rearrangement joins TRBV7-9 to TRBJ1-3; D remains unclear. Per germline, CDR1 SEHNR and CDR2 FQNEAQ (reference sequence). V lost 1 base and J 1 base, leaving 8 bases between the germline ends. The CDR3 loop spans 15 amino acids. CDR3 in amino acids: CASSLGVASGNTIYF. DNA of the CDR3: TGTGCCAGCAGCTTAGGGGTGGCATCTGGAAACACCATATATTTT.

Points on this clone: A much larger clone differs from this one at a single base, so this may be a read error. The same CDR3 also results from other DNA sequences found in this sample. The J gene is TRBJ2-6, the V gene TRBV5-4, with TRBD1 matching 7 bases. Germline V gene lookup returns CDR1 SGHNT and CDR2 YYREEE (reference sequence). The length of the CDR3 is 18 residues. The CDR3 coding sequence is TGTGCCAGCAGCTTGGTAGGGGGCCCACTCTCTGGTGCCAACGTCCTGACTTTC. It translates to CASSLVGGPLSGANVLTF.

This clone was counted ten times or more. The J gene is TRBJ2-1, the V gene TRBV6-1; 10 bases align to TRBD2. This CDR3 comprises 16 residues. With V trimmed by 6 bases and J by 3 bases, 8 bases remained unmatched. Germline CDR1 reads MNHNS; CDR2 reads SASEGT. The CDR3 protein is CASSPSGSPIYNEQFF. CDR3 nucleotide sequence: TGTGCCAGCAGCCCTAGCGGGAGTCCTATCTACAATGAGCAGTTCTTC.

The table lists this clone with many counts. V usage is TRBV11-3 and J usage is TRBJ2-7; TRBD2 matches at 8 bases. The ends lost 5 bases at V and 5 bases at J; junction bases unmatched: 11. Germline V gene lookup returns CDR1 SGHNT and CDR2 YENEEA. The CDR3 contains 15 residues. The CDR3 nucleotides read TGTGCCAGCAGCCCCGGGGGGACTAGGTCCCACGAGCAGTACTTC. Protein sequence: CASSPGGTRSHEQYF.

This clone was recorded at least ten times. The chain uses TRBV6-5 and TRBJ1-4; TRBD1 might be the D (5 bases). V was pared by 0 bases and J by 10 bases, with 15 bases between. The V gene's germline CDR1 is MNHEY and CDR2 SVGAGI. This CDR3 is 15 amino acids long. The CDR3 is CASSYSWDAVTKLFF. The CDR3 region has the DNA TGTGCCAGCAGTTACTCATGGGACGCCGTGACAAAACTGTTTTTT.

Many counts were recorded for this clone. Other DNA sequences within the sample encode an identical CDR3. The gene calls are TRBV7-9 and TRBJ2-7; 9 positions match TRBD1. CDR1 and CDR2 from the germline V gene are SEHNR and FQNEAQ (reference sequence). This CDR3 is built from 13 residues. V was clipped by 3 bases and J by 4 bases; unmatched bases: 1. The CDR3 loop is CASSFGQGYEQYF. CDR3 nucleotide sequence: TGTGCCAGCAGCTTCGGACAGGGGTACGAGCAGTACTTC.

This clone turned up a few times. A much larger clone differs from this one at a single base, so this may be a read error. The CDR3 end shows no conserved phenylalanine or tryptophan, and so a read error is likely. In nucleotides, the CDR3 is TGCAGTGCTAGGGGGGGTCGTCAGCCCCAGCATTCT. This translates into CSARGGRQPQHS. The chain joins TRBV20-1 to TRBJ1-5; weak D call: TRBD1 (5 bases). Trimming stripped 3 bases from V and 6 bases from J, with 9 bases between. The germline V gene has CDR1 DFQATT and CDR2 SNEGSKA (reference sequence). The CDR3 loop spans 12 amino acids.

This clone is medium-sized. The same CDR3 arises from other DNA sequences in this sample as well. The J gene is TRBJ2-7, the V gene TRBV27; maybe TRBD2 (6 bases). V shed 3 bases and J shed 2 bases, with 11 bases lying between them. The CDR3 contains 14 residues. Germline V gene sequence: CDR1 MNHEY, CDR2 SMNVEV (reference sequence). The chain's CDR3 is CASSLGDSTYEQYF. The CDR3 DNA reads TGTGCCAGCAGTTTGGGGGACTCGACCTACGAGCAGTACTTC.

In its sample, this clone was seen many times. The chain couples TRBV4-3 to TRBJ1-2; D remains unclear. Trimming stripped 0 bases from V and 6 bases from J, with 17 bases between. This CDR3 is built from 16 residues. Germline loops: CDR1 LGHNA, CDR2 YSLEER. CDR3 bases: TGCGCCAGCAGCCAAGATTGGGCAACCCGACCCCATGGCTACACCTTC. Residues: CASSQDWATRPHGYTF.

CDR3 DNA: TGCGCCAGCAGCTCAGGACAGGCCAGGTTTTGGGGAGAATCCTACGAGCAGTACTTC. It encodes CASSSGQARFWGESYEQYF. The V and J genes are TRBV5-1 and TRBJ2-7, with 7 bases aligning to TRBD1. The CDR3 sequence is 19 residues long. Per the germline V gene, CDR1 is SGHRS and CDR2 is YFSETQ. V dropped 3 bases and J dropped 1; count of bases not matched to a gene: 19. Complete variable domain (other parts from reference TRBV5-1 and TRBJ2-7): KAGVTQTPRYLIKTRGQQVTLSCSPISGHRSVSWYQQTPGQGLQFLFEYFSETQRNKGNFPGRFSGRQFSNSRSEMNVSTLELGDSALYLCASSSGQARFWGESYEQYFGPGTRLTVT.